A single sample is the source of the 14 T cell receptor beta chains below, sequenced in a study of OX40 agonist ivuxolimab in advanced cancers. Clones were sequenced by immunoSEQ multiplex PCR, and TCRdb holds only the in-frame ones, with some missing. Among more than 70,000 clones listed, about 85% were seen once. The sequences come from CD4+ or CD8+ T cells sorted from blood, collected in a trial of the OX40 agonist ivuxolimab. These receptors all stem from an adult with an advanced solid tumor such as melanoma, head and neck, liver or kidney cancer.

This chain joins TRBV7-3 and TRBJ1-1; TRBD1 is a possible D gene (5 bases). The germline gives CDR1 SGHTA, CDR2 FQGTGA. The CDR3 contains 12 residues. Trimming cost V 1 base and J 12 bases, with 12 bases left between them. In DNA, the CDR3 is TGTGCCAGCAGCTTAAGCGGGGGGGTATCTTTCTTT. As protein: CASSLSGGVSFF. Combining the CDR3 with reference TRBV7-3 and TRBJ1-1 gives the whole variable domain GAGVSQTPSNKVTEKGKYVELRCDPISGHTALYWYRQSLGQGPEFLIYFQGTGAADDSGLPNDRFFAVRPEGSVSTLKIQRTERGDSAVYLCASSLSGGVSFFGQGTRLTVV.

This chain uses TRBV6-6 with TRBJ1-4; D is unresolved. This CDR3 has 14 residues. In germline, CDR1 is MNHNY, CDR2 SVGAGI (reference sequence). The V and J ends lost 4 bases and 4 bases respectively, with 10 bases between them. In nucleotides, the CDR3 is TGTGCCAGCAGTTCCAGGCCGCATAATGAAAAACTGTTTTTT. Translation: CASSSRPHNEKLFF.

V usage is TRBV9 and J usage is TRBJ2-5; 8 bases align to TRBD2. This CDR3 region has 15 residues. The junction had 1 base not matched to a gene; V was cut back by 0 bases and J by 0 bases. CDR1 and CDR2 from the germline V gene are SGDLS and YYNGEE. CDR3 DNA sequence: TGTGCCAGCAGCGTAGCGGGAGGGTACCAAGAGACCCAGTACTTC. Translated: CASSVAGGYQETQYF. The whole variable domain, filled in from reference TRBV9 and TRBJ2-5, reads DSGVTQTPKHLITATGQRVTLRCSPRSGDLSVYWYQQSLDQGLQFLIQYYNGEERAKGNILERFSAQQFPDLHSELNLSSLELGDSALYFCASSVAGGYQETQYFGPGTRLLVL.

The V and J genes are TRBV7-9 and TRBJ1-1; D possibly corresponds to TRBD1 (6 bases). Per the germline V gene, CDR1 is SEHNR and CDR2 is FQNEAQ (reference sequence). The CDR3 extends over 12 amino acids. Trimming removed 5 bases at V and 5 bases at J, with 9 bases between. The CDR3 DNA follows: TGTGCCAGCAGCCGGCAGGGGACTGAAGCTTTCTTT. Translation: CASSRQGTEAFF.

J is TRBJ2-1 and V is TRBV14; D remains unclear. V shed 7 bases and J shed 6 bases, with 13 bases lying between them. This CDR3 has 13 residues. Germline V gene data show CDR1 as SGHDN and CDR2 as FVKESK. The chain's CDR3 is CASTSAVLNEQFF. DNA of the CDR3: TGTGCCAGCACCTCAGCAGTACTCAATGAGCAGTTCTTC.

The chain links TRBV30 to TRBJ2-1; D call uncertain. CDR1 is GTSNPN, CDR2 SVGIG, per germline (reference sequence). The CDR3 spans 11 residues. V shed 1 base and J shed 11 bases, with 9 bases lying between them. CDR3 amino acids: CAWSGPMKQFF. In DNA, the CDR3 is TGTGCCTGGAGTGGCCCCATGAAGCAGTTCTTC.

This clone was counted between two and nine times. The chain has TRBV27 and TRBJ1-5; tentative D call: TRBD1 (5 bases). With 7 bases removed from V and 2 bases from J, the gap between germline ends came to 9 bases. CDR1 and CDR2 (germline): MNHEY, SMNVEV (reference sequence). The CDR3 contains 13 residues. CDR3 nucleotide sequence: TGTGCCAGCAAGAGGGGAGGCAATCAGCCCCAGCATTTT. Translated: CASKRGGNQPQHF.

This chain uses TRBV7-8 with TRBJ1-1; D uncertain. In germline, CDR1 is SGHVS, CDR2 FQNEAQ. CDR3 size: 16 residues. V lost 5 bases and J lost 1, with 17 bases in between. The CDR3 nucleotides are TGTGCCAGCAGCGGCCCCCCTAACCCGGGGAACACTGAAGCTTTCTTT. It codes for CASSGPPNPGNTEAFF.

The chain joins TRBV6-1 to TRBJ2-7, with 10 bases that match TRBD1. The V gene's germline CDR1 is MNHNS and CDR2 SASEGT. The J segment lost 2 bases and the V segment lost 1 base, leaving 2 bases of the junction unmatched. The CDR3 covers 15 residues. CDR3 amino acids: CASSEGQGATYEQYF. CDR3 DNA sequence: TGTGCCAGCAGTGAAGGACAGGGGGCCACCTACGAGCAGTACTTC.

This sequence joins TRBV10-3 and TRBJ2-3; 15 nucleotides line up with TRBD2. This CDR3 region has 16 residues. J lost 5 bases, V lost 10 bases, and 10 bases had no gene match. The germline CDR1 and CDR2 sequences are ENHRY and SYGVKD. The DNA for the CDR3 is TGTGCCAGCTCCAGGACTAGCGGGGGGGCAGGAGATACGCAGTATTTT. Its translation is CASSRTSGGAGDTQYF.

The rearrangement uses TRBV21-1 and TRBJ2-7; TRBD2, the table's D call, lacks a check against the DNA. TRBV21-1 is reported as a pseudogene. The length of the CDR3 is 19 residues. CDR3 region: CASSKKGGTSNPSPYEQYF. The CDR3 DNA follows: TGTGCCAGCAGCAAAAAAGGAGGGACTAGTAACCCCTCCCCATACGAGCAGTACTTC.

The V and J genes are TRBV7-3 and TRBJ2-3, with D tentatively TRBD2 (6 bases). Per the germline V gene, CDR1 is SGHTA and CDR2 is FQGTGA. Trimming removed 5 bases at V and 9 bases at J, with 24 bases between. The CDR3 has 16 residues. CDR3 in DNA: TGTGCCAGCAGCCTCGGCCCGGCGGCCGGGAGTGACACGCAGTATTTT. This sequence encodes CASSLGPAAGSDTQYF.

The chain joins TRBV2 to TRBJ2-1; 10 bases are a match to TRBD2. The CDR3 totals 18 residues. Trimming removed 4 bases from V and 0 bases from J; junction bases left unmatched: 9. In germline, CDR1 is SNHLY, CDR2 FYNNEI. The CDR3 region is CASSVRLAGYSSYNEQFF. The CDR3, as DNA: TGTGCCAGCAGTGTGCGACTAGCGGGTTACAGCTCCTACAATGAGCAGTTCTTC.

The chain joins TRBV4-1 to TRBJ2-3, with 9 bases matching TRBD2. CDR3 length equals 14 residues. J was trimmed by 5 bases and V by 4 bases; bases with no gene match: 4. CDR1 and CDR2 from the germline V gene are MGHRA and YSYEKL. CDR3 sequence (DNA): TGCGCCAGCAGCCCTGGACTAGCGAAAGATACGCAGTATTTT. It codes for CASSPGLAKDTQYF.